Listed below are T cell receptor beta chains from one sample, sequenced in a study of T cells in Graves' hyperthyroidism and ophthalmopathy. TCRdb re-called the multiplex PCR reads through MiXCR, storing one row per CDR3 protein. The sample has a few hundred thousand distinct CDR3 sequences; about 15% are singletons. The specimen was blood. These receptors all come from a woman aged 30 to 39 with Graves' hyperthyroidism. The CDR3 runs from the conserved cysteine through the conserved F or W. D genes are given only for firm matches. Rows give clone size only sometimes, using once, few, many, or a class for an expanded clone.

cdr3_aa: CASSAFSGANVLTF; cdr3_nt: TGTGCCAGCAGTGCGTTCTCTGGGGCCAACGTCCTGACTTTC; d_call: NA; v_call: TRBV2; j_call: TRBJ2-6; clone_size: NA
cdr3_aa: CASRYQGNTEAFF; cdr3_nt: TGTGCCAGCAGGTATCAGGGAAACACTGAAGCTTTCTTT; d_call: NA; v_call: TRBV5-4; j_call: TRBJ1-1; clone_size: few
cdr3_aa: CASSPRQGISGYTF; cdr3_nt: TGTGCCAGCAGTCCCCGACAGGGGATAAGTGGCTACACCTTC; d_call: TRBD1; v_call: TRBV27; j_call: TRBJ1-2; clone_size: NA
cdr3_aa: CASSPGVGGEWNQPQHF; cdr3_nt: TGTGCCAGCAGCCCGGGAGTTGGGGGGGAATGGAATCAGCCCCAGCATTTT; d_call: NA; v_call: TRBV9; j_call: TRBJ1-5; clone_size: NA
cdr3_aa: CASSLAGMGYNEQFF; cdr3_nt: TGTGCCAGCAGCCTAGCCGGAATGGGTTACAATGAGCAGTTCTTC; d_call: NA; v_call: TRBV7-8; j_call: TRBJ2-1; clone_size: NA
cdr3_aa: CASRSGQGARTEAFF; cdr3_nt: TGTGCCAGCCGATCCGGCCAGGGGGCACGAACTGAAGCTTTCTTT; d_call: TRBD1; v_call: TRBV28; j_call: TRBJ1-1; clone_size: many
cdr3_aa: CASRLANTYEQYF; cdr3_nt: TGTGCCAGCAGACTAGCGAATACCTACGAGCAGTACTTC; d_call: TRBD2; v_call: TRBV6-1; j_call: TRBJ2-7; clone_size: few
cdr3_aa: CASRTDRVGGNEQFF; cdr3_nt: TGTGCCAGTAGAACTGACAGGGTTGGGGGAAATGAGCAGTTCTTC; d_call: TRBD1; v_call: TRBV19; j_call: TRBJ2-1; clone_size: NA
cdr3_aa: CASSLESSGGVADTQYF; cdr3_nt: TGTGCCAGCAGCTTAGAGTCTAGCGGGGGGGTCGCAGATACGCAGTATTTT; d_call: TRBD2; v_call: TRBV7-8; j_call: TRBJ2-3; clone_size: many
cdr3_aa: CATHDGRIVSGYTF; cdr3_nt: TGTGCCACCCATGACGGACGGATCGTGAGTGGCTACACCTTC; d_call: NA; v_call: TRBV10-3; j_call: TRBJ1-2; clone_size: NA
cdr3_aa: CASSYAQPWYGYTF; cdr3_nt: TGTGCCAGCAGTTACGCCCAACCGTGGTATGGCTACACCTTC; d_call: NA; v_call: TRBV6-2/TRBV6-3; j_call: TRBJ1-2; clone_size: NA
cdr3_aa: CASSVVGGSGIRYNEQFF; cdr3_nt: TGTGCCAGCAGCGTAGTGGGGGGTAGCGGGATACGCTACAATGAGCAGTTCTTC; d_call: TRBD2; v_call: TRBV9; j_call: TRBJ2-1; clone_size: many
cdr3_aa: CASSLGTGGAERTDTQYF; cdr3_nt: TGTGCCAGCAGCCTCGGGACAGGGGGCGCAGAAAGAACAGATACGCAGTATTTT; d_call: TRBD1; v_call: TRBV9; j_call: TRBJ2-3; clone_size: NA
cdr3_aa: CASSFGGASTDTQYF; cdr3_nt: TGTGCCAGCAGTTTTGGGGGGGCCTCCACAGATACGCAGTATTTT; d_call: NA; v_call: TRBV12-3/TRBV12-4; j_call: TRBJ2-3; clone_size: NA
cdr3_aa: CASSQVRGGSYNEQFF; cdr3_nt: TGCGCCAGCAGCCAAGTGCGGGGTGGCTCCTACAATGAGCAGTTCTTC; d_call: NA; v_call: TRBV4-3; j_call: TRBJ2-1; clone_size: few
cdr3_aa: CASSYRGAQETQYF; cdr3_nt: TGTGCCAGCAGTTACCGGGGGGCCCAAGAGACCCAGTACTTC; d_call: NA; v_call: TRBV12-3/TRBV12-4; j_call: TRBJ2-5; clone_size: NA
cdr3_aa: CASSPTGWPEAFF; cdr3_nt: TGTGCCAGCAGCCCGACAGGGTGGCCTGAAGCTTTCTTT; d_call: TRBD1; v_call: TRBV6-1; j_call: TRBJ1-1; clone_size: few
cdr3_aa: CVWTSGRAGDTGELFF; cdr3_nt: TGTGTCTGGACTAGCGGGAGAGCGGGGGATACCGGGGAGCTGTTTTTT; d_call: TRBD2; v_call: TRBV30; j_call: TRBJ2-2; clone_size: NA
cdr3_aa: CASSPTGAYGYTF; cdr3_nt: TGTGCCAGCAGTCCTACAGGGGCCTATGGCTACACCTTC; d_call: TRBD1; v_call: TRBV6-1; j_call: TRBJ1-2; clone_size: few
cdr3_aa: CSATDSNQPQHF; cdr3_nt: TGCAGTGCTACCGACAGTAATCAGCCCCAGCATTTT; d_call: NA; v_call: TRBV20-1; j_call: TRBJ1-5; clone_size: many
cdr3_aa: CASSLGGTGGTAFF; cdr3_nt: TGTGCCAGCAGTTTAGGGGGGACAGGGGGTACAGCTTTCTTT; d_call: TRBD1; v_call: TRBV28; j_call: TRBJ1-1; clone_size: many
cdr3_aa: CASSYGQSSYEQYF; cdr3_nt: TGTGCCAGCAGTTACGGACAGAGCTCCTACGAGCAGTACTTC; d_call: NA; v_call: TRBV6-5; j_call: TRBJ2-7; clone_size: many
cdr3_aa: CASSGAYTGELFF; cdr3_nt: TGTGCCAGCAGTGGGGCGTACACCGGGGAGCTGTTTTTT; d_call: NA; v_call: TRBV2; j_call: TRBJ2-2; clone_size: many
cdr3_aa: CASSYESPLAGYNEQFF; cdr3_nt: TGTGCCAGCAGTTACGAAAGTCCGCTAGCGGGATACAATGAGCAGTTCTTC; d_call: TRBD2; v_call: TRBV6-6; j_call: TRBJ2-1; clone_size: many
cdr3_aa: CASSEVQGVYNEQFF; cdr3_nt: TGCGCCAGCAGTGAGGTCCAGGGGGTCTACAATGAGCAGTTCTTC; d_call: TRBD1; v_call: TRBV10-2; j_call: TRBJ2-1; clone_size: NA
cdr3_aa: CASSFLPASSGNTIYF; cdr3_nt: TGTGCCAGCAGTTTTCTTCCAGCCAGCTCTGGAAACACCATATATTTT; d_call: NA; v_call: TRBV12-3/TRBV12-4; j_call: TRBJ1-3; clone_size: few
cdr3_aa: CASSPPWNKETQYF; cdr3_nt: TGTGCCAGCTCACCACCTTGGAATAAAGAGACCCAGTACTTC; d_call: NA; v_call: TRBV18; j_call: TRBJ2-5; clone_size: many
cdr3_aa: CASSSGTTFYTGELFF; cdr3_nt: TGTGCCAGCAGTTCCGGGACTACCTTTTACACCGGGGAGCTGTTTTTT; d_call: TRBD2; v_call: TRBV12-3/TRBV12-4; j_call: TRBJ2-2; clone_size: many
cdr3_aa: CASSLIKGEYQETQYF; cdr3_nt: TGTGCCAGCAGTTTAATCAAGGGAGAATACCAAGAGACCCAGTACTTC; d_call: NA; v_call: TRBV28; j_call: TRBJ2-5; clone_size: NA
cdr3_aa: CASSPSGTYNEQFF; cdr3_nt: TGTGCCAGCTCACCTAGCGGGACGTACAATGAGCAGTTCTTC; d_call: TRBD2; v_call: TRBV18; j_call: TRBJ2-1; clone_size: many
cdr3_aa: CASSRGPQQPQHF; cdr3_nt: TGCGCCAGCAGCAGGGGGCCGCAGCAGCCCCAGCATTTT; d_call: TRBD1; v_call: TRBV4-1; j_call: TRBJ1-5; clone_size: NA
cdr3_aa: CSARRPGQGDGYTF; cdr3_nt: TGCAGTGCTAGACGGCCGGGACAGGGTGATGGCTACACCTTC; d_call: TRBD1; v_call: TRBV20-1; j_call: TRBJ1-2; clone_size: many
cdr3_aa: CASSTPTSGRAVDTQYF; cdr3_nt: TGTGCCAGCAGTACACCGACTAGCGGGAGGGCCGTAGATACGCAGTATTTT; d_call: TRBD2; v_call: TRBV27; j_call: TRBJ2-3; clone_size: NA
cdr3_aa: CSAPLAVTDTQYF; cdr3_nt: TGCAGTGCACCGTTAGCGGTCACAGATACGCAGTATTTT; d_call: NA; v_call: TRBV20-1; j_call: TRBJ2-3; clone_size: many
cdr3_aa: CASTENGGTSGIYEQYF; cdr3_nt: TGTGCCAGCACCGAAAATGGTGGGACTAGCGGGATCTACGAGCAGTACTTC; d_call: TRBD2; v_call: TRBV12-3/TRBV12-4; j_call: TRBJ2-7; clone_size: once
cdr3_aa: CASVRIGSTDTQYF; cdr3_nt: TGTGCCAGCGTAAGAATTGGAAGCACAGATACGCAGTATTTT; d_call: NA; v_call: TRBV2; j_call: TRBJ2-3; clone_size: many
cdr3_aa: CASSLWGPGEQYF; cdr3_nt: TGTGCCAGCAGCTTGTGGGGTCCGGGGGAGCAGTACTTC; d_call: NA; v_call: TRBV7-2; j_call: TRBJ2-7; clone_size: NA
cdr3_aa: CASSPLGTEHYEQYF; cdr3_nt: TGTGCCAGCTCACCGCTAGGGACAGAACACTACGAGCAGTACTTC; d_call: TRBD1; v_call: TRBV18; j_call: TRBJ2-7; clone_size: few
cdr3_aa: CASSYSINNEQFF; cdr3_nt: TGTGCCAGCAGTTACTCAATTAACAATGAGCAGTTCTTC; d_call: NA; v_call: TRBV6-2/TRBV6-3; j_call: TRBJ2-1; clone_size: NA
cdr3_aa: CSANTRAGQSETQYF; cdr3_nt: TGCAGTGCTAATACCAGGGCGGGACAGTCAGAGACCCAGTACTTC; d_call: NA; v_call: TRBV20-1; j_call: TRBJ2-5; clone_size: few
cdr3_aa: CSARGQATDTQYF; cdr3_nt: TGCAGTGCTAGAGGACAGGCCACAGATACGCAGTATTTT; d_call: NA; v_call: TRBV20-1; j_call: TRBJ2-3; clone_size: many
cdr3_aa: CSTRTDGRVGNEQFF; cdr3_nt: TGCAGTACTAGGACTGACGGGAGGGTGGGGAATGAGCAGTTCTTC; d_call: TRBD2; v_call: TRBV20-1; j_call: TRBJ2-1; clone_size: NA
cdr3_aa: CASSDPDRFSGNTIYF; cdr3_nt: TGTGCCAGCAGCGACCCGGACAGGTTCTCTGGAAACACCATATATTTT; d_call: TRBD1; v_call: TRBV7-2; j_call: TRBJ1-3; clone_size: NA
cdr3_aa: CASSPRAGLAGEKNYNEQFF; cdr3_nt: TGTGCCAGCAGCCCTCGGGCCGGGCTAGCGGGAGAAAAGAACTACAATGAGCAGTTCTTC; d_call: TRBD2; v_call: TRBV7-9; j_call: TRBJ2-1; clone_size: NA
cdr3_aa: CASSYSGGLGGNEQFF; cdr3_nt: TGTGCCAGCAGTTACTCAGGGGGACTGGGGGGCAATGAGCAGTTCTTC; d_call: NA; v_call: TRBV6-5; j_call: TRBJ2-1; clone_size: NA
cdr3_aa: CASSLTSNTGELFF; cdr3_nt: TGTGCCAGCAGCCTAACATCGAACACCGGGGAGCTGTTTTTT; d_call: NA; v_call: TRBV7-3; j_call: TRBJ2-2; clone_size: NA
cdr3_aa: CSARAKTAPGVNTEAFF; cdr3_nt: TGCAGTGCTAGAGCCAAAACCGCCCCAGGGGTGAACACTGAAGCTTTCTTT; d_call: NA; v_call: TRBV20-1; j_call: TRBJ1-1; clone_size: few
cdr3_aa: CASSPISGRGYNEQFF; cdr3_nt: TGTGCCAGCAGTCCAATAAGCGGGAGGGGTTACAATGAGCAGTTCTTC; d_call: TRBD2; v_call: TRBV12-3/TRBV12-4; j_call: TRBJ2-1; clone_size: few
cdr3_aa: CASSFGLTSGSDTDTQYF; cdr3_nt: TGTGCCAGCAGTTTCGGGCTCACTAGCGGGAGTGACACAGATACGCAGTATTTT; d_call: TRBD2; v_call: TRBV12-3/TRBV12-4; j_call: TRBJ2-3; clone_size: NA
cdr3_aa: CAISKGLAGVAGELFF; cdr3_nt: TGTGCCATCAGCAAGGGACTAGCGGGAGTAGCCGGGGAGCTGTTTTTT; d_call: TRBD2; v_call: TRBV10-3; j_call: TRBJ2-2; clone_size: few
cdr3_aa: CASTNAPQQPQHF; cdr3_nt: TGTGCCAGCACAAATGCCCCCCAGCAGCCCCAGCATTTT; d_call: NA; v_call: TRBV2; j_call: TRBJ1-5; clone_size: many
cdr3_aa: CSASLVTPSYEQYF; cdr3_nt: TGCAGTGCTTCTCTTGTCACCCCATCCTACGAGCAGTACTTC; d_call: NA; v_call: TRBV20-1; j_call: TRBJ2-7; clone_size: many
cdr3_aa: CASSAWLDVQFF; cdr3_nt: TGTGCCAGCAGCGCCTGGCTTGACGTGCAGTTCTTC; d_call: NA; v_call: TRBV7-2; j_call: TRBJ2-1; clone_size: NA